This note documents a single T cell receptor (beta chain) sequence. Its matching antigen is unknown. Among the donors, all were healthy bone marrow donors. Germline trimming cut 5 bases from V and 7 bases from J; bases unmatched to any gene: 12. Per germline, CDR1 SGHKS and CDR2 YYEKEE (reference sequence). CDR3 length: 16 residues. This specimen belongs to a study of cytomegalovirus exposure and HLA in healthy donors. PCR amplification relied on 60 Vbeta primers (plus 13 Jbeta primers). Repertoires were generated with immunoSEQ multiplex PCR, while TCRdb's copy carries only in-frame clones and drops some. The data show roughly 100,000 clones, 65% to 80% seen once. Study-level points and caveats: Most CMV-associated TCR beta chains were later found to appear HLA-restricted. A later analysis by the authors found several of the most significant clusters apparently linked to common viral pathogens.

This receptor was taken from a woman between 18 and 29 years old in good health and CMV-seropositive. Sample: PBMCs. This chain links TRBV5-5 with TRBJ2-1; TRBD2 agrees at 10 bases. CDR3 residues: CASSFVLAGRVNEQFF. The CDR3 nucleotides are TGTGCCAGCAGTTTTGTACTAGCGGGACGGGTTAATGAGCAGTTCTTC.